This TCR beta chain was identified during a study of T cell responses to AZD1222 COVID-19 vaccine. With regard to this clone: Its antigen is undetermined.

The data were produced by immunoSEQ multiplex PCR, yet TCRdb's version contains in-frame clones alone and is incomplete. The repertoire holds 95,000 or so clones, over 85% seen once, with around 2.8% in the top ten. Study-level results: Every sample of the repertoires postdated the peak T cell response. Per reports, nearly half of all spike-specific TCRs target regions that are unmutated in variants. Distributed over spike, vaccine-associated CD4 TCRs predominated at 160-218 and 743-854. Seropositivity was recorded at baseline in only 6 or 7 AZD1222 recipients.

Germline CDR1 MGHRA, CDR2 YSYEKL. Trimming cost V 8 bases and J 7 bases, with 24 bases left between them. The CDR3 consists of 16 residues. The sequences come from peripheral blood, collected on day 0 of MenACWY control vaccination. The V call is TRBV4-1, the J call TRBJ1-5; D perhaps matches TRBD1 (5 bases). This TCR was sampled from an adult in good health. This CDR3 is CASAPSQLDRAQPQHF. The CDR3 DNA follows: TGCGCCAGCGCTCCGTCCCAACTCGACAGAGCCCAGCCCCAGCATTTT.